This TCR beta chain was recorded in a study of T cell repertoires in cytomegalovirus infection. Looking at the study overall: The authors relied on CMV epitopes, both recently identified HLA-C-restricted and well-studied HLA-B-restricted. It was the public TCR beta signatures that indicated both CMV infection and matching HLA type. Study-wide results and limits: The response measured ex vivo was dominated by TCR beta clonotypes (HLA-C-restricted and CMV-specific). Summed public TCR beta family frequency identified CMV carriers bearing the relevant HLA.

Germline CDR1 is MNHEY and CDR2 is SMNVEV (reference sequence). V gave up 6 bases and J gave up 2 bases, with 13 bases separating them. The CDR3 covers 14 residues. TCRdb reprocessed the reads via MiXCR and lists one record per CDR3 protein. The data contain about 55,000 distinct CDR3 sequences, around 20% of them singletons. This clonotype was counted only a few times. The antigen remains undetermined. The V call is TRBV27, the J call TRBJ1-1; no clear D. The clonotype comes from a human donor in good health (CMV status not recorded). Some clones in this sample may be carry-over from other donors' samples. Sample: CD8+ T cells from cultured PBMCs, taken from culture after CMV antigen stimulation. The CDR3 coding sequence is TGTGCCAGCAGCCCCGCGGGTATCAACACTGAAGCTTTCTTT. This encodes CASSPAGINTEAFF.